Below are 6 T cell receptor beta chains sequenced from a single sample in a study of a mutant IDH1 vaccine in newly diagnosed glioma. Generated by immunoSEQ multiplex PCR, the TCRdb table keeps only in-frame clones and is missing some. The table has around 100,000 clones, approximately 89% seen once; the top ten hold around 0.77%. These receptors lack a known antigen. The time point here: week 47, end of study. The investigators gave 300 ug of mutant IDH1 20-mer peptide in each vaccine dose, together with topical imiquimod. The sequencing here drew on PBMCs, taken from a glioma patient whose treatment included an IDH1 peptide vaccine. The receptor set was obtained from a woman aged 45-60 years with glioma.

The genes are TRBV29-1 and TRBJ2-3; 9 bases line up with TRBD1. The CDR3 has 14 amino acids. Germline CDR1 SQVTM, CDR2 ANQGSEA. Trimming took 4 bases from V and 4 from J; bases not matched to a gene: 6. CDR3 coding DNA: TGCAGCGTTGTTGTGACAGGGGGATCAGATACGCAGTATTTT. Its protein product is CSVVVTGGSDTQYF.

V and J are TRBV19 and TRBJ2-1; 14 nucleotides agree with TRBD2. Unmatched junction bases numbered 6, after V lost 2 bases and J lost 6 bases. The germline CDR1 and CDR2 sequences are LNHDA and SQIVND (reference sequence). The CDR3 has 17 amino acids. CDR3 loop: CASSIRTSGRSTNEQFF. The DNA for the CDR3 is TGTGCCAGTAGTATACGGACTAGCGGGAGGTCCACCAATGAGCAGTTCTTC.

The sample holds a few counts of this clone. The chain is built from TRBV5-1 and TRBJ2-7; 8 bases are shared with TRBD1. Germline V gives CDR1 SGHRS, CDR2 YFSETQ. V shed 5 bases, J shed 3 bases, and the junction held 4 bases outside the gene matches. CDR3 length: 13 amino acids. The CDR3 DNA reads TGCGCCAGCAGGAAAGGGACAGGCTACGAGCAGTACTTC. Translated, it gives CASRKGTGYEQYF.

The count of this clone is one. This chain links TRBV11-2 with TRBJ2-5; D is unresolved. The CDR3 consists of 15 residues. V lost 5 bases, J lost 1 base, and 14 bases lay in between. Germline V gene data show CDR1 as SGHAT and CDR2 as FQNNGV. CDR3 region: CASSPRRTIQETQYF. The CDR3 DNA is TGTGCCAGCAGCCCCCGCAGGACGATCCAAGAGACCCAGTACTTC.

CDR3 residues: CASSLARLAGTDTQYF. The CDR3 bases are TGCGCCAGCAGCTTGGCGCGCCTAGCGGGGACAGATACGCAGTATTTT. This sequence joins TRBV5-1 and TRBJ2-3; TRBD2 agrees at 9 bases. After removal of 0 bases from V and 3 bases from J, the junction contained 5 bases not matched to a gene. The CDR3 contains 16 residues. CDR1 is SGHRS and CDR2 is YFSETQ in the germline V gene.

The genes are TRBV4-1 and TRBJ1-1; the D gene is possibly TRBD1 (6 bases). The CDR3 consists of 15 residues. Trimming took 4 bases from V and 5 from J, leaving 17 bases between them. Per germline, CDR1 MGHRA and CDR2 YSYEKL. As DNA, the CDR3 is TGCGCCAGCAGCCCCCCCCCGCCAGGGGTTACTGAAGCTTTCTTT. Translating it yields CASSPPPPGVTEAFF.